The rows below give T cell receptor beta chains drawn from one sample of a study of blood T cell repertoires in COVID-19. Generated by immunoSEQ multiplex PCR, the TCRdb table keeps only in-frame clones and is missing some. Of around 90,000 clones in the sample, approximately 92% are singletons; the top ten hold under 7.5%. The sample taken for sequencing was peripheral blood. The source is a woman between 55 and 75 years old with active COVID-19. Each CDR3 is given with its conserved first and last residue. A D gene is named only where the DNA matches it firmly.

D: TRBD1; J: TRBJ1-5; V: TRBV10-2; CDR3: CASSERTGGTQPQHF
D: TRBD1; J: TRBJ2-4; V: TRBV7-2; CDR3: CASSSTGGKNIQYF
D: NA; J: TRBJ2-7; V: TRBV12-3/TRBV12-4; CDR3: CASSRGTTYEQYF
D: TRBD2; J: TRBJ2-3; V: TRBV10-1; CDR3: CASSSSGASTDTQYF
D: NA; J: TRBJ2-1; V: TRBV9; CDR3: CASSPLGLGYNEQFF
D: TRBD1; J: TRBJ1-1; V: TRBV9; CDR3: CASSLQGAANTEAFF
D: TRBD1; J: TRBJ1-6; V: TRBV5-4; CDR3: CASSLTGVNSPLHF
D: NA; J: TRBJ2-6; V: TRBV5-6; CDR3: CASSSIRVRHSGANVLTF
D: NA; J: TRBJ2-5; V: TRBV2; CDR3: CASSIGVRETQYF
D: TRBD1; J: TRBJ2-5; V: TRBV15; CDR3: CATMTGNQETQYF
D: NA; J: TRBJ2-7; V: TRBV10-2; CDR3: CASKMAGIHEQYF
D: TRBD1; J: TRBJ1-6; V: TRBV3-1/TRBV3-2; CDR3: CASSLRDRGGSPLHF
D: NA; J: TRBJ2-7; V: TRBV10-1; CDR3: CASSETGKQYF
D: NA; J: TRBJ2-7; V: TRBV18; CDR3: CASSPPRLGSYEQYF
D: NA; J: TRBJ2-5; V: TRBV27; CDR3: CASSLSGNEETQYF
D: NA; J: TRBJ2-3; V: TRBV24-1; CDR3: CATSDSRAASTDTQYF
D: NA; J: TRBJ2-7; V: TRBV20-1; CDR3: CSASFIRVPYEQYF